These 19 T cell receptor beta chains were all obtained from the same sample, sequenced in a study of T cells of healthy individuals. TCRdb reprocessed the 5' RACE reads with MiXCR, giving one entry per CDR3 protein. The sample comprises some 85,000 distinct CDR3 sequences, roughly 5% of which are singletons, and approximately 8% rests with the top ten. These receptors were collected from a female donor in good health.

CDR3 residues: CASSERASGTRADTQYF. CDR3 in DNA: TGTGCCAGCAGTGAACGGGCTAGCGGGACTCGAGCAGATACGCAGTATTTT. The chain carries TRBV25-1 and TRBJ2-3, with 9 bases fitting TRBD2. CDR3 size: 17 residues. V lost 2 bases, J lost 4 bases, and 10 bases stayed unmatched. Germline V gene sequence: CDR1 MGHDK, CDR2 SYGVNS.

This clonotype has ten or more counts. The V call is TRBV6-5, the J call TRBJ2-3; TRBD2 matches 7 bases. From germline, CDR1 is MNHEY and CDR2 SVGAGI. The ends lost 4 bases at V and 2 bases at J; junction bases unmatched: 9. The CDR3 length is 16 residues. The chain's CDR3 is CASSSRTRRTTDTQYF. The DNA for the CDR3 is TGTGCCAGCAGTTCTAGGACTAGACGGACCACAGATACGCAGTATTTT.

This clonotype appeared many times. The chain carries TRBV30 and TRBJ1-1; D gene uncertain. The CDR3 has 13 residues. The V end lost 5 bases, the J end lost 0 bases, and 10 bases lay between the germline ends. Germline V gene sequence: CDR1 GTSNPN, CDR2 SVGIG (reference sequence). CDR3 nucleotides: TGTGCCTGGGACACGGTCCTGAACACTGAAGCTTTCTTT. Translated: CAWDTVLNTEAFF.

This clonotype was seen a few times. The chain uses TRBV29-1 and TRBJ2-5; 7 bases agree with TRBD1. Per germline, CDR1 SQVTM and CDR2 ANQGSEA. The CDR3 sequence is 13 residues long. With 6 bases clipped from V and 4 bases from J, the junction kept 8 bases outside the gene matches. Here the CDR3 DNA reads TGCAGCGTCGACCCAGGGGGTGTAGAGACCCAGTACTTC. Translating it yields CSVDPGGVETQYF.

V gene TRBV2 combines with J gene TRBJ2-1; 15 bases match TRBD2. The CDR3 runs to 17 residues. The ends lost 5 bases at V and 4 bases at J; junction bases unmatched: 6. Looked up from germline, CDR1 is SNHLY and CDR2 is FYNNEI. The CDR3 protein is CASSSGLAGGKYNEQFF. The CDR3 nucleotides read TGTGCCAGCAGTTCGGGACTAGCGGGAGGAAAATACAATGAGCAGTTCTTC.

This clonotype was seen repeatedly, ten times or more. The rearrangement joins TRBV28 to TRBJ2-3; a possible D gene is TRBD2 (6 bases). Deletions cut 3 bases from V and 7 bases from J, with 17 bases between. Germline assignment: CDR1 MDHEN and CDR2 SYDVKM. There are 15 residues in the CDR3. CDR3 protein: CASSFGGSSTNTQYF. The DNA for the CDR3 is TGTGCCAGCAGTTTCGGGGGTTCTTCAACGAATACGCAGTATTTT.

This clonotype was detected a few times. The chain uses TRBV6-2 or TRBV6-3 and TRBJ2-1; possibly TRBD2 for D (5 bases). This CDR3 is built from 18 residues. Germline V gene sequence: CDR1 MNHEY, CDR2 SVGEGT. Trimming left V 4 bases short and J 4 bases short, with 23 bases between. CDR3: CASSSHVGIEWRYNEQFF. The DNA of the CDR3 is TGTGCCAGCAGTTCTCACGTTGGGATAGAATGGAGGTACAATGAGCAGTTCTTC.

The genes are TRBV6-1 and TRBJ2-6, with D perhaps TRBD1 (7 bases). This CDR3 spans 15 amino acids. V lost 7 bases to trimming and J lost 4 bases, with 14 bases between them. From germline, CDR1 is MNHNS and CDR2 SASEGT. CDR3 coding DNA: TGTGCCAGCAAGGAGGGGGCGACCGGGGCCAACGTCCTGACTTTC. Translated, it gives CASKEGATGANVLTF.

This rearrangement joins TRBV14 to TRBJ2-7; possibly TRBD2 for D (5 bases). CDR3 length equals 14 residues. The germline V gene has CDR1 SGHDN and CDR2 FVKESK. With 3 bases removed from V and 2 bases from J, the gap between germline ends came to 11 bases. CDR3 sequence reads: CASSQARGPYEQYF. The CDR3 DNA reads TGTGCCAGCAGCCAGGCCCGGGGTCCCTACGAGCAGTACTTC.

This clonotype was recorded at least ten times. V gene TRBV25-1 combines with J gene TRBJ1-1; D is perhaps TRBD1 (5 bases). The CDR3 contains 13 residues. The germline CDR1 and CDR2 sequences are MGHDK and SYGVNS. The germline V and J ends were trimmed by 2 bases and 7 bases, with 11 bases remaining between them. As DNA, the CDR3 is TGTGCCAGCAGTGAAAGCTGGGGCGGTGAAGCTTTCTTT. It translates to CASSESWGGEAFF.

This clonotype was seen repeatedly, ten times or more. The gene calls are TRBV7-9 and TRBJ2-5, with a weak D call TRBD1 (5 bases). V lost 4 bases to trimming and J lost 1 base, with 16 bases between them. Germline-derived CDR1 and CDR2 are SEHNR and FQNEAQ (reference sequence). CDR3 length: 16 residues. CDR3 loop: CASSSFTGHSQETQYF. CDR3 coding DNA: TGTGCCAGCAGCTCCTTTACAGGACACAGCCAAGAGACCCAGTACTTC.

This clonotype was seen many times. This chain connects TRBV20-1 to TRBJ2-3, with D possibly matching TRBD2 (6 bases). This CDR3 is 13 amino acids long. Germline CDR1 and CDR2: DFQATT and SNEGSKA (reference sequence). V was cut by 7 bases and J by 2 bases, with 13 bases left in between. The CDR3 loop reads CSVLAPNTDTQYF. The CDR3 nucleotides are TGCAGTGTGCTAGCGCCTAACACAGATACGCAGTATTTT.

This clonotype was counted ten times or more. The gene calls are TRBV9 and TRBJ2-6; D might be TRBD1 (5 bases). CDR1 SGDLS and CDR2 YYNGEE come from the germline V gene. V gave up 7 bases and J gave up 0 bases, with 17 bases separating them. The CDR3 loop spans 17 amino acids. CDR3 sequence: CASSPGADFSGANVLTF. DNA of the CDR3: TGTGCCAGCTCACCTGGGGCTGATTTCTCTGGGGCCAACGTCCTGACTTTC. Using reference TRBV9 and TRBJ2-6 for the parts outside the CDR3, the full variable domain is DSGVTQTPKHLITATGQRVTLRCSPRSGDLSVYWYQQSLDQGLQFLIQYYNGEERAKGNILERFSAQQFPDLHSELNLSSLELGDSALYFCASSPGADFSGANVLTFGAGSRLTVL.

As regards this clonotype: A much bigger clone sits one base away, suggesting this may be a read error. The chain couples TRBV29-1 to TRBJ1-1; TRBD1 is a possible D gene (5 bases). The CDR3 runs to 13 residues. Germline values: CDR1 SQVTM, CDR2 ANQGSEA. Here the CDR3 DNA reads TGCAGCGTTGCGCAGGGTAGAGACACTGAAGCTTACTTT. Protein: CSVAQGRDTEAYF.

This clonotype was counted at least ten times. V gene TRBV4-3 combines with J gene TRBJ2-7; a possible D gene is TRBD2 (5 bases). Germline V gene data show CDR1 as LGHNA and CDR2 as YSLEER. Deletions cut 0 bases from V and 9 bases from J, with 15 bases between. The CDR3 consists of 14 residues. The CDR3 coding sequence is TGCGCCAGCAGCCAAGACCCGGGGAGCCCTCGGCAGTACTTC. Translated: CASSQDPGSPRQYF.

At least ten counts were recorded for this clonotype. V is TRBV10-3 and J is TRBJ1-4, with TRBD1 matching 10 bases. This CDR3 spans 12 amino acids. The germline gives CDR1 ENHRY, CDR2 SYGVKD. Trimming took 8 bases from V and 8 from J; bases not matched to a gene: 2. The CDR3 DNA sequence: TGTGCCATCGGGACAGGGGAGGAAAAACTGTTTTTT. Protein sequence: CAIGTGEEKLFF.

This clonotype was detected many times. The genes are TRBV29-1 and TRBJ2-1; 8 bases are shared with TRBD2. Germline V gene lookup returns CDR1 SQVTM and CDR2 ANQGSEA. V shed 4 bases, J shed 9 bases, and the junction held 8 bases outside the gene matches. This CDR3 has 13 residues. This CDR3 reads CSVVLREDSEQFF. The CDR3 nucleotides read TGCAGCGTTGTTCTGCGGGAGGATAGTGAGCAGTTCTTC.

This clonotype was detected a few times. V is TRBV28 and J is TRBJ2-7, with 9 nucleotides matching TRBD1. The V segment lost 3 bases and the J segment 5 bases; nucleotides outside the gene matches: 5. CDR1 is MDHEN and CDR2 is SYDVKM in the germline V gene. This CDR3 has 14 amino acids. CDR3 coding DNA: TGTGCCAGCAGTTTTTTGGACAGGGGTAACGAGCAGTACTTC. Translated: CASSFLDRGNEQYF. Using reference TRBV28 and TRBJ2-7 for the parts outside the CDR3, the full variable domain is DVKVTQSSRYLVKRTGEKVFLECVQDMDHENMFWYRQDPGLGLRLIYFSYDVKMKEKGDIPEGYSVSREKKERFSLILESASTNQTSMYLCASSFLDRGNEQYFGPGTRLTVT.

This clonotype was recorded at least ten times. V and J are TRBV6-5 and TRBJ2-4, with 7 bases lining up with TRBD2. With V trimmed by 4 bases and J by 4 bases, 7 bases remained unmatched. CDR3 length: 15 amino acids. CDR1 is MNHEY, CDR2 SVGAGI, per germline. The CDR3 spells CASSSTRGGKNIQYF. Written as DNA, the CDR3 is TGTGCCAGCAGTTCCACCCGGGGAGGGAAAAACATTCAGTACTTC.